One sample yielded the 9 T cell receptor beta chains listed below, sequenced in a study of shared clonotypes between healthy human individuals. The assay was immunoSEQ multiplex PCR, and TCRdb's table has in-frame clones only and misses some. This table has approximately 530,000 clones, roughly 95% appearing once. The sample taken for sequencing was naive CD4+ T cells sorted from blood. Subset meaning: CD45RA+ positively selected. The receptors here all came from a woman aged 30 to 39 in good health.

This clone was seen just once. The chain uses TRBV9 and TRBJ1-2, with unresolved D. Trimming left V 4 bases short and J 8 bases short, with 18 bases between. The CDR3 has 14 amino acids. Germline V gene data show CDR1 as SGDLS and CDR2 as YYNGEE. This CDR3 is CASSPTSLAWGYTF. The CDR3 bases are TGTGCCAGCAGCCCCACCAGCTTGGCTTGGGGCTACACCTTC.

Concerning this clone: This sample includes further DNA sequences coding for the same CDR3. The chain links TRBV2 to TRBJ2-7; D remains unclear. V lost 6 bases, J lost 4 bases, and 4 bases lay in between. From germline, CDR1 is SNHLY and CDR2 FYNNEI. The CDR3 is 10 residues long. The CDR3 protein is CASRRYEQYF. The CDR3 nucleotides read TGTGCCAGCAGGAGGTACGAGCAGTACTTC.

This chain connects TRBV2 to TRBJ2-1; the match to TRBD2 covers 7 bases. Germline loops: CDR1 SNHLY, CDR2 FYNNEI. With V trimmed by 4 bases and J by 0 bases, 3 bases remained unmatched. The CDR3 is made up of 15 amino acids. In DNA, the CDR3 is TGTGCCAGCAGTGCCGGCGGGAGCTCCTACAATGAGCAGTTCTTC. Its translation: CASSAGGSSYNEQFF.

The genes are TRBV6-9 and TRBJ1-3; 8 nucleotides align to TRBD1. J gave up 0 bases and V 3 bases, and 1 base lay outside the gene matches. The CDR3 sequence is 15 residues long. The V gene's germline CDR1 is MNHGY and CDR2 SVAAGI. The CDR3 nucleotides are TGTGCCAGCAGTTACCAGGGGGCCTCTGGAAACACCATATATTTT. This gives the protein CASSYQGASGNTIYF.

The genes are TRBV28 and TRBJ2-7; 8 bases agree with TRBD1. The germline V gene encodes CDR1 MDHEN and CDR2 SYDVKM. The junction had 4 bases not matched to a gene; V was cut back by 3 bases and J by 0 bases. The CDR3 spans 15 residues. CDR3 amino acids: CASSFAGTGSYEQYF. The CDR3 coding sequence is TGTGCCAGCAGTTTCGCCGGGACAGGCTCCTACGAGCAGTACTTC.

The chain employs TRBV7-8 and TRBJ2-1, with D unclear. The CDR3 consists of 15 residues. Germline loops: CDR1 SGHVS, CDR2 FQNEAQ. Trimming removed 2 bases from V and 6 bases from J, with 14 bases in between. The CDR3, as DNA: TGTGCCAGCAGCTTATTAAGGGCCCAACCCAATGAGCAGTTCTTC. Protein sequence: CASSLLRAQPNEQFF.

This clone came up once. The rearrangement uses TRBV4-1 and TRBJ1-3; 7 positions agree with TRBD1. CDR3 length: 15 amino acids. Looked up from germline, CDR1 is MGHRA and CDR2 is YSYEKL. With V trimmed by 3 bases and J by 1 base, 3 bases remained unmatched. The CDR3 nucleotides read TGCGCCAGCAGCCACTCGACAGGGTCTGGAAACACCATATATTTT. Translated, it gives CASSHSTGSGNTIYF.

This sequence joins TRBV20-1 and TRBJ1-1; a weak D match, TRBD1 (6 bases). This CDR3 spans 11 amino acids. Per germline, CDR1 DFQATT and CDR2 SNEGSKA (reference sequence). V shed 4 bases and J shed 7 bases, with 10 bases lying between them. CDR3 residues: CSATRGYEAFF. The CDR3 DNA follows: TGCAGTGCTACCAGGGGTTATGAAGCTTTCTTT.

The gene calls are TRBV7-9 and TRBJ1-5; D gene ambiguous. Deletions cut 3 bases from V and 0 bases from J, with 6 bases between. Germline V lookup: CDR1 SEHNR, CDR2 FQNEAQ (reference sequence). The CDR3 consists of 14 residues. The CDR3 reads CASSFSDSNQPQHF. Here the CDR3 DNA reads TGTGCCAGCAGCTTTTCCGATAGCAATCAGCCCCAGCATTTT.